A selection of T cell receptor beta chains follows, all from one sample in a study of blood T cells in healthy people across ages. TCRdb redid the calling of the 5' RACE reads with MiXCR, one entry per CDR3 protein. Seen here are fewer than 2,000,000 distinct CDR3 sequences, about 39% observed once, and the top ten hold roughly 23%. The sequenced sample was blood. The receptors here all came from a human donor in good health. CDR3s include the opening cysteine and the closing phenylalanine or tryptophan. A D gene is named only where the DNA matches it firmly. A row's size may be missing; if present it is once, few, many or a size class.

V,J,size,D,CDR3,DNA
TRBV12-3/TRBV12-4,TRBJ2-4,few,TRBD2,CASTWGTRGDIQYF,TGTGCCAGCACCTGGGGGACCCGGGGGGACATTCAGTACTTC
TRBV7-9,TRBJ2-3,few,TRBD2,CASSSRTSGDPDTQYF,TGTGCCAGCAGCTCAAGGACTAGCGGGGATCCAGATACGCAGTATTTT
TRBV7-2,TRBJ1-2,.,.,CASSPREGYYGYTF,TGTGCCAGCAGCCCCCGGGAGGGGTACTATGGCTACACCTTC
TRBV3-1,TRBJ2-1,.,.,CASSPQGRYYNEQFF,TGTGCCAGCAGCCCGCAGGGGCGGTACTACAATGAGCAGTTCTTC
TRBV29-1,TRBJ1-2,few,TRBD1,CSVERPDREDGYTF,TGCAGCGTTGAACGCCCGGACAGGGAGGATGGCTACACCTTC
TRBV15,TRBJ2-7,.,TRBD1,CATSRKGAAYEQYF,TGTGCCACCAGCAGAAAGGGGGCGGCCTACGAGCAGTACTTC
TRBV12-3/TRBV12-4,TRBJ2-1,few,.,CASSLGLLGQQFF,TGTGCCAGCAGTTTAGGCCTACTCGGGCAGCAGTTCTTC
TRBV7-2,TRBJ2-1,once,TRBD2,CASSSHPGLDNEQFF,TGTGCCAGCAGCTCCCACCCGGGACTAGACAATGAGCAGTTCTTC
TRBV12-3/TRBV12-4,TRBJ1-2,.,TRBD1,CASSPQGPGYGYTF,TGTGCCAGCAGCCCACAGGGGCCGGGCTATGGCTACACCTTC
TRBV29-1,TRBJ1-5,.,TRBD1,CSARQGRYQPQHF,TGCAGCGCCCGACAGGGCAGGTATCAGCCCCAGCATTTT
TRBV7-9,TRBJ2-1,few,.,CASSYRRASYNEQFF,TGTGCCAGCAGCTATCGCAGGGCCTCCTACAATGAGCAGTTCTTC
TRBV5-1,TRBJ2-4,few,.,CASSLGTTGLEQYF,TGCGCCAGCAGCCTAGGCACTACAGGGCTAGAGCAGTACTTC
TRBV20-1,TRBJ2-5,few,.,CSGGGAQETQYF,TGCAGTGGGGGCGGGGCCCAAGAGACCCAGTACTTC
TRBV20-1,TRBJ2-4,.,.,CSVGTWGNIQYF,TGCAGTGTCGGGACCTGGGGAAACATTCAGTACTTC
TRBV9,TRBJ1-2,many,.,CASSVGTSYGYTF,TGTGCCAGCAGCGTGGGGACGAGCTATGGCTACACCTTC
TRBV7-6,TRBJ2-4,.,.,CASSQDKNIQYF,TGTGCCAGCAGCCAAGATAAAAACATTCAGTACTTC
TRBV5-5,TRBJ2-1,few,TRBD1,CASSLEGQISYNEQFF,TGTGCCAGCAGCTTGGAGGGACAGATCTCCTACAATGAGCAGTTCTTC
TRBV20-1,TRBJ2-7,.,.,CSARGGGRDGSYEQYF,TGCAGTGCTAGAGGCGGAGGACGCGACGGGTCCTACGAGCAGTACTTC
TRBV7-2,TRBJ2-7,.,TRBD2,CASSLALAGGPRTYEQYF,TGTGCCAGCAGCTTAGCGTTAGCGGGGGGGCCTAGGACCTACGAGCAGTACTTC
TRBV20-1,TRBJ1-2,.,.,CSASAGHDYGYTF,TGCAGTGCGAGCGCCGGACACGACTATGGCTACACCTTC
TRBV7-2,TRBJ1-2,.,.,CASSWREVYGYTF,TGTGCCAGCAGCTGGCGGGAGGTCTATGGCTACACCTTC
TRBV6-1,TRBJ2-6,many,.,CASSEALPGGANVLTF,TGTGCCAGCAGTGAAGCGCTTCCGGGTGGCGCCAACGTCCTGACTTTC
TRBV7-2,TRBJ1-1,few,.,CASSLGAVLTEAFF,TGTGCCAGCAGTTTAGGTGCGGTTCTCACTGAAGCTTTCTTT
TRBV7-9,TRBJ2-7,.,TRBD1,CASSYTGTGVSYEQYF,TGTGCCAGCAGCTACACCGGGACAGGCGTATCCTACGAGCAGTACTTC
TRBV6-5,TRBJ1-2,.,.,CASSYSERYGYTF,TGTGCCAGCAGTTACTCGGAACGCTATGGCTACACCTTC
TRBV24-1,TRBJ2-7,.,.,CATSGKNRDEQYF,TGTGCCACCAGTGGAAAGAACAGGGACGAGCAGTACTTC
TRBV6-6,TRBJ2-1,few,TRBD1,CASSYEGAAYNEQFF,TGTGCCAGCAGTTACGAGGGGGCGGCCTACAATGAGCAGTTCTTC
TRBV3-1,TRBJ1-6,.,.,CASNQDRGNSPLHF,TGTGCCAGCAACCAAGACCGGGGGAATTCACCCCTCCACTTT
TRBV12-3/TRBV12-4,TRBJ1-4,few,.,CAISEGFEEKLFF,TGTGCCATCTCGGAAGGGTTCGAAGAAAAACTGTTTTTT
TRBV7-2,TRBJ2-5,few,.,CASSFQGGQGVLETQYF,TGTGCCAGCAGCTTCCAAGGAGGGCAGGGGGTCCTGGAGACCCAGTACTTC
TRBV9,TRBJ2-7,many,TRBD2,CASSISSGGAYEQYF,TGTGCCAGCAGCATTTCTAGCGGGGGGGCCTATGAGCAGTACTTC
TRBV20-1,TRBJ1-4,few,TRBD1,CSAREGTGEKLFF,TGCAGTGCTAGAGAAGGGACAGGGGAAAAACTGTTTTTT
TRBV6-6,TRBJ2-3,once,.,CASSHQEVDTQYF,TGTGCCAGCAGCCACCAAGAGGTAGATACGCAGTATTTT
TRBV3-1,TRBJ2-1,.,.,CASSSWSINEQFF,TGTGCCAGCAGCTCCTGGTCTATCAATGAGCAGTTCTTC
TRBV29-1,TRBJ2-7,many,.,CSVELGPATYEQYF,TGCAGCGTTGAGTTGGGTCCAGCCACCTACGAGCAGTACTTC
TRBV6-1,TRBJ2-7,.,TRBD1,CASSDPTGGRYEQYF,TGTGCCAGCAGTGATCCAACAGGGGGACGCTACGAGCAGTACTTC
TRBV20-1,TRBJ2-3,few,TRBD2,CSARKRGGSDTQYF,TGCAGTGCTAGAAAGCGGGGAGGGTCAGATACGCAGTATTTT
TRBV14,TRBJ2-1,few,.,CASSQLQGRSYNEQFF,TGTGCCAGCAGTCAGCTCCAGGGGCGATCCTACAATGAGCAGTTCTTC
TRBV7-9,TRBJ2-1,.,TRBD2,CASSPSGGTTYNEQFF,TGTGCCAGCTCTCCGAGCGGGGGGACTACCTACAATGAGCAGTTCTTC
TRBV10-2,TRBJ2-3,few,TRBD2,CASSEPSGVTDTQYF,TGCGCCAGCAGTGAACCTAGCGGGGTAACAGATACGCAGTATTTT
TRBV14,TRBJ2-2,.,.,CASSQDVGYTGELFF,TGTGCCAGTAGCCAAGATGTAGGTTACACCGGGGAGCTGTTTTTT
TRBV2,TRBJ1-2,few,.,CASIGQSWHGYTF,TGTGCCAGCATAGGGCAAAGCTGGCATGGCTACACCTTC
TRBV9,TRBJ1-1,few,.,CASSVDPDGEEAFF,TGTGCCAGCAGCGTAGATCCCGACGGGGAGGAAGCTTTCTTT
TRBV2,TRBJ1-1,.,.,CASIIVRGTEAFF,TGTGCCAGCATTATCGTGAGGGGGACTGAAGCTTTCTTT
TRBV2,TRBJ1-3,.,.,CASSRDSGNTVYF,TGTGCCAGCAGCCGGGACTCTGGAAACACCGTATATTTT
TRBV4-2,TRBJ1-6,.,.,CASSQGQTASPLHF,TGTGCCAGCAGCCAAGGACAGACGGCTTCACCCCTCCACTTT
TRBV29-1,TRBJ2-4,.,TRBD2,CSVGSSGGYYNEQYF,TGCAGCGTTGGTTCGAGCGGGGGGTACTACAATGAGCAGTACTTC
TRBV4-3,TRBJ1-2,.,.,CASSQGLQGFGYGYTF,TGCGCCAGCAGCCAGGGTTTGCAGGGGTTCGGGTATGGCTACACCTTC
TRBV10-3,TRBJ1-2,few,.,CAILDQSNYGYTF,TGTGCCATCCTAGACCAGTCTAACTATGGCTACACCTTC
TRBV20-1,TRBJ1-2,few,.,CSVGERQNYGYTF,TGCAGTGTTGGGGAAAGACAGAACTATGGCTACACCTTC
TRBV14,TRBJ1-2,.,.,CASSQTGVAYGYTF,TGTGCCAGCAGCCAAACGGGGGTAGCCTATGGCTACACCTTC
TRBV29-1,TRBJ1-2,many,TRBD1,CSVGRTGGDGYTF,TGCAGCGTTGGTCGGACAGGGGGCGATGGCTACACCTTC
TRBV27,TRBJ1-4,.,TRBD1,CASSPRQGLGKLFF,TGTGCCAGCAGTCCTCGACAGGGGCTAGGAAAACTGTTTTTT
TRBV7-9,TRBJ1-2,.,TRBD1,CASGGTGDGYTF,TGTGCCAGCGGCGGGACAGGGGATGGCTACACCTTC
TRBV4-3,TRBJ2-3,few,TRBD1,CASSQGWDRVTDTQYF,TGCGCCAGCAGCCAAGGATGGGACAGGGTAACAGATACGCAGTATTTT